The TCR beta chain described here comes from a study of T cells in Graves' hyperthyroidism and ophthalmopathy. Study-wide findings and caveats: A model built on 13 V-J features separated ophthalmopathy from stable hyperthyroidism. Most clonotypes expanded in the thyroid (above 0.001) were also present in blood.

The investigators amplified TCR beta CDR3 regions from RNA transcripts. The study used the HTBI primer set for a first-round RT-PCR of the TCR CDR3. TCRdb processed the multiplex PCR reads anew with MiXCR; each CDR3 protein has one entry. The table shows fewer than 500,000 distinct CDR3 sequences, with around 15% occurring only once. This clonotype was seen a few times. Its antigen is as yet unknown. The TCR originated in a man aged 18 to 29 with Graves' ophthalmopathy. The sample taken for sequencing was blood.

CDR3 DNA: TGCAGTGCTAGAGGGGCGGGGAATCAGCCCCAGCATTTT. It specifies CSARGAGNQPQHF. V is TRBV20-1 and J is TRBJ1-5; D is unresolved. The CDR3 length is 13 residues. V gave up 1 base and J gave up 4 bases, with 8 bases separating them. Germline CDR1 DFQATT, CDR2 SNEGSKA (reference sequence).